The text below deals with one T cell receptor (beta chain). This entry is derived from a study of blood T cell repertoires in COVID-19. For the study at large: T cells, B-cell-depleted T cells, or PBMCs provided the cDNA or gDNA that served as material.

The table came from immunoSEQ multiplex PCR; TCRdb's copy has only in-frame clones and leaves some out. Among under 55,000 clones listed, around 90% were seen once. Germline values: CDR1 SGHTA, CDR2 FQGNSA. This CDR3 spans 14 amino acids. The V end was cut by 3 bases, the J end by 3 bases, with 12 bases between. This receptor was obtained from a woman of 80 years or more with active COVID-19. This rearrangement joins TRBV7-2 to TRBJ2-7; TRBD2 is a possible D gene (5 bases). Input material: peripheral blood. Written as DNA, the CDR3 is TGTGCCAGCAGCTTCGTCCGGGATCGCTACGAGCAGTACTTC. It encodes CASSFVRDRYEQYF.